This T cell receptor (beta chain) was identified during a study of response to subunit inactivated influenza vaccine. Findings and limits, study-wide: Researchers suggested that each seasonal influenza vaccination recruits few new T cells.

TCRdb reanalysed the RT-PCR reads using MiXCR and keeps one entry per CDR3 protein. The sample consists of 500,000 to 600,000 distinct CDR3 sequences, less than 15% of them appearing once. This clonotype came up many times. Antigen: not known. The V end lost 6 bases, the J end lost 0 bases, and 12 bases lay between the germline ends. This CDR3 is 15 amino acids long. Germline-derived CDR1 and CDR2 are MNHNS and SASEGT. The sequence was obtained from a man aged 50 to 59 who received an inactivated influenza vaccine. The material sequenced was PBMCs from blood, taken approximately 13 days after vaccination. The rearrangement links TRBV6-1 to TRBJ2-1; no definite D call. The CDR3 coding sequence is TGTGCCAGCAGCCAAGACCCGAGCTCCTACAATGAGCAGTTCTTC. Translating it yields CASSQDPSSYNEQFF.